This T cell receptor beta chain came from a study of OX40 agonist ivuxolimab in advanced cancers. Across the whole study: Ivuxolimab was administered intravenously to patients at 0.01 to 10 mg/kg every 2 weeks. At about 81% male, the cohort had a mean age of 60 years, ranging from 23 to 79.

Measured with immunoSEQ multiplex PCR; TCRdb has only the in-frame clones, and not every one. The sample carries tens of thousands of clones, around nine tenths recorded once. Looked up from germline, CDR1 is SNHLY and CDR2 is FYNNEI. The V gene end was trimmed by 5 bases and the J gene end by 6 bases; junction bases not matched to a gene: 6. The CDR3 covers 14 residues. Study-level results: Doses of 0.1 to 3.0 mg/kg were accompanied by clonal expansion of CD4+ and CD8+ blood T cells by week 6. Expanded clones tended on average to be more numerous among CD8+ T cells than CD4+.

A word on this clone: What it recognizes is unknown. The sample holds other DNA sequences that translate to the same CDR3.

This chain joins TRBV2 and TRBJ2-1; 8 nucleotides agree with TRBD2. The TCR was taken from an adult with an advanced solid tumor such as melanoma, head and neck, liver or kidney cancer. This specimen consisted of CD4+ or CD8+ T cells sorted from blood, obtained in a trial of the OX40 agonist ivuxolimab. CDR3 coding DNA: TGTGCCAGCAGTTCTGGGCTAGCGGGCAATGAGCAGTTCTTC. As protein: CASSSGLAGNEQFF.